The entry below gives a single T cell receptor (beta chain) sequence along with its context. Time point described: patch test 3, about 24 weeks after DPC sensitization. Documented treatment: therapeutic diphenylcyclopropenone sensitization with weekly scalp DPC. This sample stems from a study of human T cells and chemical hapten exposure. The wider study: Patch tests of 0.01% DPC on the upper back were read at 6 days.

The junction had 14 bases not matched to a gene; V was cut back by 7 bases and J by 10 bases. This CDR3 contains 15 residues. Germline CDR1 KGHDR, CDR2 SFDVKD. During construction of the library, unique molecular identifiers were attached to individual cDNA molecules for quantitative, reproducible TCR counting. MiXCR, run by TCRdb on the RACE reads, gives a single entry per CDR3 protein. The table lists under 200,000 distinct CDR3 sequences, about 27% of them singletons. The J gene is TRBJ2-1, the V gene TRBV24-1; TRBD2 aligns across 8 bases. The receptor comes from a young woman with alopecia areata. Some clones in this sample may be carry-over from other donors' samples. The sample consisted of whole blood, taken in connection with sensitization to the hapten diphenylcyclopropenone (DPC). CDR3 in DNA: TGTGCCACCAGGGCACCGGGAGGGGAAACCGGGGAGCAGTTCTTC. Its protein is CATRAPGGETGEQFF.